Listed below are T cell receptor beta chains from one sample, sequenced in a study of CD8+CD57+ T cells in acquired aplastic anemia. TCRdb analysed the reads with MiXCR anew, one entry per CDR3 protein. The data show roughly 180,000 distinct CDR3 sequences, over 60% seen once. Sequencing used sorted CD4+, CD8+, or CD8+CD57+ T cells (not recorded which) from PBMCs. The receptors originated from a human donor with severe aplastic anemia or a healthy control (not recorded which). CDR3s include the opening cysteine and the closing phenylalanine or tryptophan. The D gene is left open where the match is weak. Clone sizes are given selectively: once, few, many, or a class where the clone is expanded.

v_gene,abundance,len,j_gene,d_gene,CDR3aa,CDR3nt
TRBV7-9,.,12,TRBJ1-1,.,CASSSPNTEAFF,TGTGCCAGCAGCTCCCCGAACACTGAAGCTTTCTTT
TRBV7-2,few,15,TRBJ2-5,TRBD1,CASRSGTGSEETQYF,TGTGCCAGCAGATCCGGGACAGGGTCAGAAGAGACCCAGTACTTC
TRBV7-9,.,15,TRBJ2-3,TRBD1,CASSFWDRGPDTQYF,TGTGCCAGCAGCTTCTGGGACAGGGGCCCAGACACGCAGTATTTT
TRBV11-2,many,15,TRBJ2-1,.,CASRLGKSAYNEQFF,TGTGCCAGCAGGCTAGGGAAATCTGCCTACAATGAGCAGTTCTTC
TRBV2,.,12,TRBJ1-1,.,CASARGATEAFF,TGTGCCAGCGCTAGGGGCGCCACTGAAGCTTTCTTT
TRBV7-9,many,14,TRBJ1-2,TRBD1,CASSLGTGGHGYTF,TGTGCCAGCAGCTTAGGGACAGGGGGCCATGGCTACACCTTC
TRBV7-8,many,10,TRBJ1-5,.,CAKRCQPQHF,TGTGCCAAAAGGTGTCAGCCCCAGCATTTT
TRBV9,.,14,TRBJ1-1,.,CASSVGGENTEAFF,TGTGCCAGCAGCGTAGGCGGGGAGAACACTGAAGCTTTCTTT
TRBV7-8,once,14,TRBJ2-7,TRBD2,CASSSPGGGYEQYF,TGTGCCAGCAGCTCCCCGGGGGGAGGTTACGAGCAGTACTTC
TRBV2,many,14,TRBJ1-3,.,CASSEQGWRNTIYF,TGTGCCAGCAGTGAACAGGGGTGGCGAAACACCATATATTTT
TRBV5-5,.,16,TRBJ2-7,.,CASSLTDTHSSYEQYF,TGTGCCAGCAGCTTGACGGATACCCACAGCTCCTACGAGCAGTACTTC
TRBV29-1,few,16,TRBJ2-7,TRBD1,CSVSNPGTGATYEQYF,TGCAGCGTCTCTAACCCCGGGACAGGGGCGACCTACGAGCAGTACTTC
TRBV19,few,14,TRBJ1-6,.,CASSQQGGNSPLHF,TGTGCCAGTAGTCAACAGGGAGGTAATTCACCCCTCCACTTT
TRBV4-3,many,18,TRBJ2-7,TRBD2,CASSQDRGEGGGVYEQYF,TGCGCCAGCAGCCAAGATAGAGGCGAGGGCGGGGGGGTCTACGAGCAGTACTTC
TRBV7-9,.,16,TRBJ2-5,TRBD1,CASSLVGQGARETQYF,TGTGCCAGCAGCTTAGTGGGACAGGGGGCTCGGGAGACCCAGTACTTC
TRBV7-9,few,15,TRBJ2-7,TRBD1,CASSDPLDRVNEQYF,TGTGCCAGCAGCGACCCCCTAGACAGGGTGAACGAGCAGTACTTC
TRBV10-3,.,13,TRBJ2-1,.,CAISSTRYNEQFF,TGTGCCATCAGTTCGACTAGATACAATGAGCAGTTCTTC
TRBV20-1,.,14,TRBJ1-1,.,CSARDRLMNTEAFF,TGCAGTGCTAGAGACCGGCTCATGAACACTGAAGCTTTCTTT
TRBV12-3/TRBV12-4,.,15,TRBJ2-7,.,CASSLRQAGSYEQYF,TGTGCCAGCAGTTTAAGACAGGCGGGCTCCTACGAGCAGTACTTC
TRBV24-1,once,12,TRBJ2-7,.,CATSGTRGEQYF,TGTGCCACCAGTGGGACAAGGGGGGAGCAGTACTTC
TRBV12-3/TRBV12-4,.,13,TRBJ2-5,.,CASSLLAARTQYF,TGTGCCAGCAGTTTACTGGCGGCGAGGACCCAGTACTTC
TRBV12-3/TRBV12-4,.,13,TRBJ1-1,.,CASSAGGNKGAFF,TGTGCCAGCAGTGCGGGAGGGAATAAAGGGGCTTTCTTT
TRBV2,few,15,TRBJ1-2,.,CASSPQTGGFYGYTF,TGTGCCAGCAGCCCACAAACTGGAGGGTTCTATGGCTACACCTTC
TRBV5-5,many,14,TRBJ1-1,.,CASSLVWVNTEAFF,TGTGCCAGCAGCTTGGTCTGGGTGAACACTGAAGCTTTCTTT
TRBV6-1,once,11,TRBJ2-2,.,CASNRGGELFF,TGTGCCAGCAACCGTGGTGGGGAGCTGTTTTTT
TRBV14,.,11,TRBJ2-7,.,CASSQGVTEYF,TGTGCCAGCAGCCAAGGGGTAACGGAGTACTTC
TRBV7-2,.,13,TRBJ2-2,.,CASSFMTYGELFF,TGTGCCAGCAGCTTTATGACTTACGGGGAGCTGTTTTTT
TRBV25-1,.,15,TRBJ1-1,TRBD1,CASNSRDRIDTEAFF,TGTGCCAGCAACTCCCGGGACAGAATCGACACTGAAGCTTTCTTT
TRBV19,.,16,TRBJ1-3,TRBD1,CASSGRDRGAGNTIYF,TGTGCCAGTAGTGGACGGGACAGGGGAGCTGGAAACACCATATATTTT
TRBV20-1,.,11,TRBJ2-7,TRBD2,CSARLAGEQYF,TGCAGTGCTAGACTAGCGGGGGAGCAGTACTTC
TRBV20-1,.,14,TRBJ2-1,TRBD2,CSARGLGTSDEQFF,TGCAGTGCTAGAGGTCTTGGGACTAGCGATGAGCAGTTCTTC
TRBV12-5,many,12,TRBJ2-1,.,CASGSDYNEQFF,TGTGCTAGTGGCTCCGATTACAATGAGCAGTTCTTC
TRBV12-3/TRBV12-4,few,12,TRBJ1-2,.,CASAYSNYGYTF,TGTGCCAGCGCGTATAGTAACTATGGCTACACCTTC
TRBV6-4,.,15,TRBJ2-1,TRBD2,CASSDSGRGAREQFF,TGTGCCAGCAGTGACTCGGGGCGGGGGGCCCGGGAGCAGTTCTTC
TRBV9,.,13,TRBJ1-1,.,CASSVAMNTEAFF,TGTGCCAGCAGCGTAGCCATGAACACTGAAGCTTTCTTT
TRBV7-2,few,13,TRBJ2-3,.,CASSLQGTDTQYF,TGTGCCAGCAGCTTACAGGGGACAGATACGCAGTATTTT
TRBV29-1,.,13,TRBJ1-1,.,CSADLQLNTEAFF,TGCAGCGCCGACCTACAGCTGAACACTGAAGCTTTCTTT
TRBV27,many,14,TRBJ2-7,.,CASSDADSSYEQYF,TGTGCCAGCAGCGATGCGGACTCCTCCTACGAGCAGTACTTC